The clone carrying this T cell receptor beta chain was seen more than once but under ten times. Its target is unknown. PCR primers comprised 60 Vbeta and 13 Jbeta primers. Clones were read by immunoSEQ multiplex PCR, and TCRdb kept only the in-frame ones, dropping some. The repertoire includes over 100,000 clones, 80% of them detected once, and around 5% sits in the top ten. This entry belongs to a study of cytomegalovirus exposure and HLA in healthy donors. Study overall: About 179 million T cells yielded 90 million to 130 million unique TCR beta sequences in earlier analysis. The Caucasian-associated ancestry cluster contained 81% of the roughly 390 genotyped donors.

General study points: Later analysis indicated greater clonal expansion among HLA-associated TCR beta chains than among equally common other chains. According to reports, the classifier identified cytomegalovirus status with high specificity and sensitivity.

Trimming cost V 5 bases and J 0 bases, with 9 bases left between them. This CDR3 has 13 residues. Germline V gene data show CDR1 as SGHDT and CDR2 as YYEEEE. The sequenced sample was PBMCs. The J gene is TRBJ2-7, the V gene TRBV5-6; possibly TRBD2 for D (6 bases). This clonotype was sampled from a man aged 30-40 years in good health and CMV-seronegative. The CDR3 nucleotides are TGTGCCAGCAGTGGAGGGGACTCCTACGAGCAGTACTTC. Encoded protein: CASSGGDSYEQYF.